Sequencing of this T cell receptor beta chain was carried out in a study of cytomegalovirus exposure and HLA in healthy donors. The study, taken as a whole, reports: Most TCRs appeared rarely, but some public TCRs recurred in many donors. Among the most significant clusters, several appeared linked to common viral pathogens in a later analysis. TCR beta V- and J-gene trimming was later associated with a missense DCLRE1C variant. Sequencing probably produced one cluster of sequence variants that were highly shared.

V gave up 0 bases and J gave up 8 bases, with 14 bases separating them. This CDR3 contains 14 residues. The germline gives CDR1 SGDLS, CDR2 YYNGEE. In the case of this clone: Its antigen is unknown.

PCR used 60 Vbeta primers and 13 Jbeta primers. Clones were sequenced by immunoSEQ multiplex PCR, and TCRdb holds only the in-frame ones, with some missing. The sample holds some 170,000 clones, approximately 81% seen once. This TCR was sampled from a young woman in good health and CMV-seropositive. This rearrangement joins TRBV9 to TRBJ1-1; D might be TRBD1 (5 bases). Sequences were obtained from PBMCs. CDR3 in amino acids: CASSVAGQGLEAFF. CDR3 bases: TGTGCCAGCAGCGTAGCTGGGCAGGGACTAGAAGCTTTCTTT.